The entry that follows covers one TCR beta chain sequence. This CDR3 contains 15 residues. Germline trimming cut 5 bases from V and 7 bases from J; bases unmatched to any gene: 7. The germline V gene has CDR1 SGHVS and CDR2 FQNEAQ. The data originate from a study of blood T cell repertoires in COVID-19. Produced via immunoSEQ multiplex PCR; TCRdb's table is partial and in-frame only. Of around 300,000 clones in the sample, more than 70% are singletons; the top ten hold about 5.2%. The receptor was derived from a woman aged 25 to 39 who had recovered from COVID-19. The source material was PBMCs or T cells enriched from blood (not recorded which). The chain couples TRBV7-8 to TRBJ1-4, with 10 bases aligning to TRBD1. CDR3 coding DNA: TGTGCCAGCAGCAGAGGGACAGGGGAAAGTGAAAAACTGTTTTTT. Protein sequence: CASSRGTGESEKLFF.